This TCR beta chain is drawn from a study of Tregs in tolerant kidney transplant recipients. Trimming shortened V by 5 bases and J by 2 bases, and 7 bases separated the two germline ends. CDR1 and CDR2 from the germline V gene are MNHEY and SVGAGI. The CDR3 loop spans 12 amino acids. Sequencing used immunoSEQ multiplex PCR; TCRdb keeps in-frame clones, though not all of them. The data contain under 90,000 clones, over 75% of them singletons. Mixed chimerism was transient after nonmyeloablative marrow transplants from related graft donors. This clone has only a few counts. This rearrangement joins TRBV6-5 to TRBJ2-7; D is unresolved. The starting material was CD4+ T cells from blood (PBMCs), obtained 24 months after the transplant. The sequence was collected from a human patient who received a combined kidney and bone marrow transplant. The graft donor may account for some of the T cells. The CDR3 DNA sequence: TGTGCCAGCAGTACAAAGACCTACGAGCAGTACTTC. Amino acids: CASSTKTYEQYF.